This TCR beta chain emerged from a study of beta chain features in type 1 diabetes. Study-wide results and limits: A pattern of fewer insertions and more deletions at VDJ junctions was seen in type 1 diabetes patients. PCR might preferentially amplify shorter templates, equally in patients and controls.

In germline, CDR1 is MNHEY, CDR2 SVGAGI. This CDR3 contains 16 residues. The V and J ends lost 0 bases and 2 bases, in that order; junction bases with no gene match: 6. The whole isolated RNA underwent reverse transcription, so sequencing captured expressed TCRB transcripts. Naive, central memory and regulatory T cell samples averaged around 3.3 million reads. The protocol was immunoSEQ multiplex PCR, while the TCRdb copy is restricted to in-frame clones and leaves out a portion. Among under 900,000 clones listed, roughly a sixth were seen once. As to this clone: Antigen: not known.

This rearrangement joins TRBV6-5 to TRBJ1-1, with 7 bases aligning to TRBD1. The receptor was derived from a woman in her late teens or twenties in good health. The sequenced material came from naive CD4+ T cells from blood. The CDR3 bases are TGTGCCAGCAGTTACTCCGGGACAGCCCCAAACACTGAAGCTTTCTTT. Protein product: CASSYSGTAPNTEAFF.